Listed here is a single T cell receptor beta chain. Its matching antigen is unknown. Noted time point: healthy volunteer bleed at 6 weeks. Unfractionated whole blood yielded total RNA. This record belongs to a study of human T cells and chemical hapten exposure. Study results and caveats: Following DPC sensitization, TCRs present above 1 in 1000 frequency showed no change.

TCRdb re-called the RACE reads through MiXCR, storing one row per CDR3 protein. The table shows around 45,000 distinct CDR3 sequences, with approximately 4% occurring only once. This CDR3 region has 19 residues. V gave up 4 bases and J gave up 3 bases; unmatched junction bases: 13. CDR1 and CDR2 from the germline V gene are MNHNS and SASEGT. This chain connects TRBV6-1 to TRBJ2-2, with TRBD2 matching over 11 bases. Sample: whole blood. The source is a human donor in good health. Some clones in this sample may be carry-over from other donors' samples. The CDR3 is CASSVRSLPGLADTGELFF. CDR3 nucleotide sequence: TGTGCCAGCAGTGTGAGGTCGCTGCCGGGACTAGCGGACACCGGGGAGCTGTTTTTT.